This record looks at one TCR beta chain sequence and its context. These data are taken from a study of response to subunit inactivated influenza vaccine. Unmatched junction bases numbered 13, after V lost 1 base and J lost 7 bases. There are 18 residues in the CDR3. Germline lookup yields CDR1 SGHKS and CDR2 YYEKEE (reference sequence). In TCRdb, the RT-PCR reads were re-called with MiXCR into one record per CDR3 protein. In the table there are a few hundred thousand distinct CDR3 sequences, 11% to 15% of which are singletons. This receptor was taken from a man in his forties or fifties who received an inactivated influenza vaccine. The V and J genes are TRBV5-5 and TRBJ2-1; TRBD2 aligns across 11 bases. Sequencing was performed on PBMCs from blood, taken about 12 days after vaccination. This CDR3 is CASSLNVVLAGAGNEQFF. CDR3 in DNA: TGTGCCAGCAGCTTGAATGTCGTACTAGCGGGGGCCGGGAATGAGCAGTTCTTC.